Below are 2 T cell receptor beta chains sequenced from a single sample in a study of T cells in Graves' hyperthyroidism and ophthalmopathy. From RNA transcripts, TCR beta CDR3 regions were amplified. In the first-round RT-PCR of the TCR CDR3, the HTBI primer set was used. TCRdb re-called the multiplex PCR reads through MiXCR, storing one row per CDR3 protein. The sample holds hundreds of thousands of distinct CDR3 sequences, 15% to 19% seen once. The sample consisted of blood. The source is a woman aged 18-30 years with Graves' hyperthyroidism.

This clonotype has a handful of counts. This chain uses TRBV29-1 with TRBJ2-5; perhaps TRBD2 as D (6 bases). V gave up 0 bases and J gave up 4 bases, with 9 bases separating them. The CDR3 consists of 13 residues. Looked up from germline, CDR1 is SQVTM and CDR2 is ANQGSEA. The CDR3 DNA follows: TGCAGCGTTGAAGAGCGGGAACCAGAGACCCAGTACTTC. It encodes CSVEEREPETQYF.

This clonotype was observed a handful of times. The chain uses TRBV4-2 and TRBJ1-2; D is unresolved. Trimming left V 1 base short and J 8 bases short, with 20 bases between. This CDR3 is built from 16 residues. Germline V gives CDR1 LGHNA, CDR2 YNFKEQ. This CDR3 is CASSQGAGLPLEGYTF. The CDR3 region has the DNA TGTGCCAGCAGCCAAGGGGCCGGACTCCCTTTAGAGGGCTACACCTTC.